This paragraph covers one TCR beta chain sequence. The data are from a study of shared clonotypes between healthy human individuals. Study information: A couple of women and a few men aged 18 to 49 served as donors. CD4 naive and memory got three plates each, CD8 naive two, CD8 memory one.

Sequencing used immunoSEQ multiplex PCR; TCRdb keeps in-frame clones, though not all of them. Seen here are over 1.5 million clones, 98% observed once, and the top ten hold around 0.47%. Sequenced: naive CD4+ T cells sorted from blood. Subset defined: CD45RA+ positively selected. The receptor was derived from a young man in good health.

The CDR3 region is CASSLREGRDEQFF. The CDR3 nucleotides are TGTGCCAGCAGTTTAAGGGAGGGCCGTGATGAGCAGTTCTTC. The chain combines TRBV27 with TRBJ2-1; 7 nucleotides match TRBD2. Unmatched junction bases numbered 6, after V lost 2 bases and J lost 8 bases. From germline, CDR1 is MNHEY and CDR2 SMNVEV (reference sequence). The CDR3 sequence is 14 residues long.